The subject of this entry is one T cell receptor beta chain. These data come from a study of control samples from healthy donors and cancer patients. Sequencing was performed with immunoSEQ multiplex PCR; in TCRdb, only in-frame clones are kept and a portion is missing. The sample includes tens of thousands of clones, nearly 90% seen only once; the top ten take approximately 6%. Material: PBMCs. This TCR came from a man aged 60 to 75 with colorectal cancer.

DNA of the CDR3: TGTGCCAGCAGCTTAAGTTTTACGGGGGGCATTGCCATTACGCAGTATTTT. Translated: CASSLSFTGGIAITQYF. The genes are TRBV7-3 and TRBJ2-3, with D perhaps TRBD2 (7 bases). Germline CDR1 is SGHTA and CDR2 is FQGTGA. The length of the CDR3 is 17 residues. Trimming took 1 base from V and 8 from J, leaving 22 bases between them.